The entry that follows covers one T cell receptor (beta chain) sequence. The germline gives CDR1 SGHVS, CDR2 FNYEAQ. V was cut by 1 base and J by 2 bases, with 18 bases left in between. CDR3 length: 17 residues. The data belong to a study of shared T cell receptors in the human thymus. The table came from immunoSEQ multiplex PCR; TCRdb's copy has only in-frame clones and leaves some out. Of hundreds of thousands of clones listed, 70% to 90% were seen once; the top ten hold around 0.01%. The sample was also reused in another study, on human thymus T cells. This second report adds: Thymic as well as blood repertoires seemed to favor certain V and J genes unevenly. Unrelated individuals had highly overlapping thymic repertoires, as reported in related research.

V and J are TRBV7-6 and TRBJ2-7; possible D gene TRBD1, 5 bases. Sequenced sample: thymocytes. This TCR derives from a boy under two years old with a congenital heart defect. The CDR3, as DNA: TGTGCCAGCAGCTTAGACGGGTCCCACGGACAAACCTACGAGCAGTACTTC. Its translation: CASSLDGSHGQTYEQYF.